A selection of T cell receptor beta chains follows, all from one sample in a study of CXCR3-negative and CXCR3-positive naive CD8 T cells. TCRdb reanalyzed the 5' RACE reads, giving one entry per CDR3 protein sequence and no DNA. The sample has under 70,000 distinct CDR3 sequences. Sequencing was done on a sample of memory CD8+ T cells from blood. The receptor source for this set is a human donor in good health. Some clones in this sample may be carry-over from other donors' samples. Each CDR3 is given with its conserved first and last residue. The order of the fields is J gene, V gene, CDR3 protein.

>TRBJ2-2|TRBV4-3
CASSHGETGELFF
>TRBJ2-7|TRBV5-1
CASSLDSAWEQYF
>TRBJ2-1|TRBV29-1
CSFIGEGASGGASYNEQFF
>TRBJ1-1|TRBV15
CATSRSRNRGVTEAFF
>TRBJ1-2|TRBV25-1
CASREAKQPYGYTF
>TRBJ2-2|TRBV29-1
CSVEPPGNTGELFF
>TRBJ2-7|TRBV28
CASSLAGSYEQYF
>TRBJ1-2|TRBV7-9
CASSPGLYGYTF
>TRBJ2-7|TRBV5-1
CASSKTSGDYEQYF
>TRBJ2-3|TRBV7-2
CASSLGGTGYTDTQYF